This T cell receptor (beta chain) comes out of a study of T cells after yellow fever vaccination (dated by TCRdb to 2018 to 2020). About the full investigation: The SMART-Seq v4 Ultra Low Input RNA kit was used to prepare libraries from fractions with low cell numbers. To follow T-cell clones before and after primary and booster YFV17D yellow fever vaccination, bulk TCR alpha and beta repertoires were sequenced over time. Two healthy male donors, one aged 18 to 29 and one aged 30 to 40 years, made up the cohort. Blood samples were taken at several timepoints before and after primary and secondary immunization, and bulk PBMC replicates and cell subsets were isolated. Here is what the overall study found, with its caveats: Computational filtering was needed because FACS-sorted repertoires could contain abundant contaminating clonotypes from the bulk population. Because only two donors were included in the study, the extent to which the findings can be generalized is limited. Most clones expanded after primary vaccination were re-detected after the booster (just under 97% of CD4 and approximately 89% of CD8), suggesting broad memory maintenance. The secondary T-cell response was found to be weaker but faster than the primary response, with a peak reached on day 5 rather than on day 15. A small share of clonotypes occurred in both CD4 and CD8 compartments, likely arising from convergent recombination.

TCR cDNA was synthesized by 5'RACE template switching, which introduced a universal primer site and unique molecular identifiers. cDNA synthesis was primed from both the TCR alpha and TCR beta constant segments. Libraries were amplified in two PCR steps, with sample barcodes and sequencing adapters added in the second step. Libraries were sequenced on Illumina HiSeq 2500 (2x100 bp) or NovaSeq (2x150 bp). In the authors' own workflow: Reads were demultiplexed and collapsed into UMI consensus sequences with MIGEC, and V(D)J alignment was performed with MiXCR. Clonotypes responding to the vaccine were identified with edgeR on replicate PBMC samples, with the criteria of FDR below 0.01 and a log2 fold change above 5 up to day 15. Bulk clonotypes were assigned CD4 or CD8 identity according to which sequenced CD4 or CD8 repertoire held them at higher abundance. In-frame beta chains were kept once TCRdb had trimmed the public reads at Q25 with fastp and called clones with MiXCR. Entries that share a CDR3 protein sequence are merged under the most common genes and DNA. Here the V and J calls rest on TCRdb's processing, not on the authors' analysis. Counted in this sample were about 210,000 distinct CDR3 sequences; 6.7% of them appeared once. The ten most abundant clones make up 0.8% to 1.2% of the sample.

This clonotype was seen at least ten times. The target of this receptor is not known. No quality values exist for individual bases; no much larger clone is one base distant. Sample treatment or condition, as interpreted from the label and publication: live attenuated yellow fever vaccine strain. PBMCs were isolated from peripheral blood using a standard Ficoll-Paque protocol. Dynabeads CD4 and CD8 positive selection kits were used to isolate CD4 and CD8 T-cell fractions. TriZol was used to extract RNA from bulk PBMCs, CD4 and CD8 fractions, and dextramer-positive and dextramer-negative fractions. Material: CD4+ T cells sorted from PBMCs, obtained on the day of the yellow fever booster vaccination. This clonotype was obtained from a man in his thirties or forties who received the YFV17D yellow fever vaccine.

The nucleotide sequence is given as TGTGCCAGCAGCCAAGATAGGATGGATACGCAGTATTTT. Its protein is CASSQDRMDTQYF. Recombination connected TRBV4-2 to TRBJ2-3, with the D gene not clear enough to name. From the cysteine through the phenylalanine, the CDR3 covers 13 amino acids. Kept here is only the CDR3 DNA, which spans 39 bases and is read in frame from base 1. Trimming takes 0 bases from V and 6 bases from J, and the germline ends sit 7 bases apart. CDR1 is given as LGHNA and CDR2 as YNFKEQ, both from the germline V gene.